A single sample is the source of the 18 T cell receptor beta chains below, sequenced in a study of T cell responses to AZD1222 COVID-19 vaccine. The assay was immunoSEQ multiplex PCR, and TCRdb's table has in-frame clones only and misses some. The sample carries about 35,000 clones, 86% recorded once. This sample comprised peripheral blood, obtained on day 0 of AZD1222 vaccination. Receptors were obtained from an adult in good health.

V and J are TRBV6-2 or TRBV6-3 and TRBJ2-3, with D perhaps assigned TRBD1 or TRBD2 (5 bases each). The CDR3 runs to 13 residues. V lost 3 bases and J 7 bases, leaving 11 bases between the germline ends. Germline V gene sequence: CDR1 MNHEY, CDR2 SVGEGT. The CDR3: CASSYGASYTQYF. The CDR3 DNA is TGTGCCAGCAGTTATGGGGCTAGCTATACGCAGTATTTT.

The chain joins TRBV6-1 to TRBJ2-7, with TRBD1 identical over 8 bases. The CDR3 contains 16 residues. Germline trimming cut 3 bases from V and 4 bases from J; bases unmatched to any gene: 11. CDR1 MNHNS and CDR2 SASEGT come from the germline V gene. The CDR3 loop is CASSDHSRDRPYEQYF. The DNA of the CDR3 is TGTGCCAGCAGTGATCACTCCCGGGACAGGCCTTACGAGCAGTACTTC.

As DNA, the CDR3 is TGTGCCAGCAGCTCCTTCCCAAGCGGGTCTTCCTACGAGCAGTACTTC. Encoded protein: CASSSFPSGSSYEQYF. V gene TRBV11-2 combines with J gene TRBJ2-7, with D perhaps TRBD2 (6 bases). CDR1 is SGHAT, CDR2 FQNNGV, per germline. V was shortened by 4 bases and J by 1 base, with 17 bases between the two germline ends. The CDR3 loop spans 16 amino acids. The full variable domain, in which reference TRBV11-2 and TRBJ2-7 provide the parts outside the CDR3, is EAGVAQSPRYKIIEKRQSVAFWCNPISGHATLYWYQQILGQGPKLLIQFQNNGVVDDSQLPKDRFSAERLKGVDSTLKIQPAKLEDSAVYLCASSSFPSGSSYEQYFGPGTRLTVT.

The chain carries TRBV28 and TRBJ1-2; weak D call: TRBD1 (5 bases). The CDR3 is 16 residues long. Germline CDR1 reads MDHEN; CDR2 reads SYDVKM. Deletions cut 6 bases from V and 1 base from J, with 18 bases between. CDR3 nucleotide sequence: TGTGCCAGCAGCCCTCGGGGGGGGGACCGTAACTATGGCTACACCTTC. Protein product: CASSPRGGDRNYGYTF.

The J gene is TRBJ2-1, the V gene TRBV30, with D tentatively TRBD2 (6 bases). The CDR3 consists of 17 residues. Trimming took off 1 base at V and 0 bases at J, with 16 bases between the two ends. Germline V gene data show CDR1 as GTSNPN and CDR2 as SVGIG (reference sequence). The DNA for the CDR3 is TGTGCCTGGAGTGCTTCGGTCCGGGGGAGCTCCTACAATGAGCAGTTCTTC. Encoded protein: CAWSASVRGSSYNEQFF.

The chain is built from TRBV6-1 and TRBJ1-2; 7 bases are shared with TRBD1. This CDR3 has 15 amino acids. The V gene end was trimmed by 3 bases and the J gene end by 4 bases; junction bases not matched to a gene: 8. The V gene's germline CDR1 is MNHNS and CDR2 SASEGT. The DNA for the CDR3 is TGTGCCAGCAGTGAGGGGCACAGGGGTCCCTATGGCTACACCTTC. Amino acid sequence: CASSEGHRGPYGYTF.

The chain links TRBV30 to TRBJ1-4, with 9 nucleotides matching TRBD1. The CDR3 runs to 15 residues. CDR1 is GTSNPN, CDR2 SVGIG, per germline (reference sequence). V was clipped by 3 bases and J by 8 bases; unmatched bases: 10. The DNA for the CDR3 is TGTGCCTGGAGAGACACAGGGGGCGCGGGGGAAAAACTGTTTTTT. This translates into CAWRDTGGAGEKLFF.

The chain combines TRBV30 with TRBJ2-5; D remains ambiguous. The CDR3 loop spans 14 amino acids. V lost 3 bases, J lost 1 base, and 12 bases lay in between. Germline V CDR1 and CDR2: GTSNPN, SVGIG (reference sequence). The CDR3 loop reads CAWRKGWTQETQYF. CDR3 sequence (DNA): TGTGCCTGGAGGAAGGGATGGACCCAAGAGACCCAGTACTTC.

This clone was observed once. CDR3 amino acids: CASSPGQADNSNQPQHF. The CDR3, as DNA: TGTGCCAGCAGCCCGGGACAGGCTGATAATAGCAATCAGCCCCAGCATTTT. The chain carries TRBV9 and TRBJ1-5, with 8 bases fitting TRBD1. After removal of 4 bases from V and 0 bases from J, the junction contained 9 bases not matched to a gene. Germline V gives CDR1 SGDLS, CDR2 YYNGEE. The CDR3 extends over 17 amino acids.

The chain carries TRBV7-9 and TRBJ2-2, with 10 bases matching TRBD2. After removal of 6 bases from V and 3 bases from J, the junction contained 10 bases not matched to a gene. This CDR3 has 17 amino acids. Germline V CDR1 and CDR2: SEHNR, FQNEAQ (reference sequence). The CDR3, as DNA: TGTGCCAGCAGGGTACTAGCGGGACGCCAATACACCGGGGAGCTGTTTTTT. The encoded protein is CASRVLAGRQYTGELFF.

This chain connects TRBV24-1 to TRBJ2-1; 10 nucleotides agree with TRBD1. The CDR3 has 15 residues. J lost 6 bases, V lost 9 bases, and 10 bases had no gene match. Germline values: CDR1 KGHDR, CDR2 SFDVKD. CDR3 loop: CATGARDRGPNEQFF. CDR3 bases: TGTGCCACCGGTGCCAGGGACAGGGGACCCAATGAGCAGTTCTTC.

The V and J genes are TRBV29-1 and TRBJ2-2; perhaps D is TRBD1 or TRBD2 (5 bases each). V lost 4 bases to trimming and J lost 0 bases, with 6 bases between them. CDR3 length: 13 residues. Germline V gene sequence: CDR1 SQVTM, CDR2 ANQGSEA. CDR3 bases: TGCAGCGTTGTGGGGGCGAACACCGGGGAGCTGTTTTTT. Translated: CSVVGANTGELFF.

The rearrangement joins TRBV28 to TRBJ1-5; D is possibly TRBD1 (5 bases). V was pared by 3 bases and J by 6 bases, with 15 bases between. The CDR3 runs to 15 residues. CDR1 is MDHEN, CDR2 SYDVKM, per germline. Here the CDR3 reads CASSFRREKGQPQHF. The CDR3 DNA sequence: TGTGCCAGCAGTTTCCGCAGGGAAAAAGGTCAGCCCCAGCATTTT. The whole variable domain, remainder taken from reference TRBV28 and TRBJ1-5, is DVKVTQSSRYLVKRTGEKVFLECVQDMDHENMFWYRQDPGLGLRLIYFSYDVKMKEKGDIPEGYSVSREKKERFSLILESASTNQTSMYLCASSFRREKGQPQHFGDGTRLSIL.

The rearrangement joins TRBV10-3 to TRBJ2-5, with unresolved D. Trimming cost V 10 bases and J 1 base, with 10 bases left between them. Germline V gives CDR1 ENHRY, CDR2 SYGVKD. The CDR3 extends over 12 amino acids. CDR3 region: CATRGVQETQYF. The DNA for the CDR3 is TGTGCCACCAGAGGAGTCCAAGAGACCCAGTACTTC.

This chain uses TRBV5-1 with TRBJ2-7; 7 bases map to TRBD2. V lost 0 bases to trimming and J lost 5 bases; unmatched junction nucleotides: 5. Germline-derived CDR1 and CDR2 are SGHRS and YFSETQ. The CDR3 covers 14 residues. As DNA, the CDR3 is TGCGCCAGCAGCTTGGGAGGGAGGGTCAACGAGCAGTACTTC. It codes for CASSLGGRVNEQYF.

The chain is built from TRBV24-1 and TRBJ2-1; 9 bases align to TRBD1. The CDR3 length is 14 residues. Germline CDR1 KGHDR, CDR2 SFDVKD. Germline trimming cut 3 bases from V and 7 bases from J; bases unmatched to any gene: 3. The CDR3: CATSDGQGRNEQFF. The CDR3 bases are TGTGCCACCAGTGATGGACAGGGGAGGAATGAGCAGTTCTTC.

The chain combines TRBV4-2 with TRBJ1-5; D perhaps matches TRBD1 (6 bases). The germline V gene encodes CDR1 LGHNA and CDR2 YNFKEQ. The V and J ends lost 2 bases and 7 bases respectively, with 18 bases between them. The CDR3 has 16 residues. The CDR3 spells CASSQREGDNGQPQHF. CDR3 DNA: TGTGCCAGCAGCCAAAGGGAAGGGGACAACGGCCAGCCCCAGCATTTT.

The sample holds one count of this clone. This sequence joins TRBV6-5 and TRBJ2-1; D not certain. There are 11 residues in the CDR3. Germline V gene sequence: CDR1 MNHEY, CDR2 SVGAGI. V gave up 5 bases and J gave up 6 bases, with 5 bases separating them. CDR3 nucleotides: TGTGCCAGCAGTCACAGCAATGAGCAGTTCTTC. It specifies CASSHSNEQFF.